This TCR beta chain originates from a study of CD8+ T cells in alopecia areata. Overall study context: A regimen of oral tofacitinib, 5 to 10 mg twice daily, was given to treated patients. Tofacitinib was given for 6 to 18 months, then stopped for 6 months.

Punch biopsies of lesional scalp, plus peripheral blood, were taken from alopecia areata patients. This CDR3 has 13 amino acids. The junction had 8 bases not matched to a gene; V was cut back by 5 bases and J by 12 bases. Germline V CDR1 and CDR2: MNHEY, SMNVEV (reference sequence). This clone was detected only a few times. Reverse transcription of extracted RNA yielded cDNA, which provided the sequencing template. The method was immunoSEQ multiplex PCR; TCRdb's version includes in-frame clones alone and lacks a portion of them. The sample consists of 55,000 to 75,000 clones, about 45% of them appearing once.

This TCR came from a human donor with alopecia areata. The material sequenced was CD8+ T cells sorted from blood, taken at week 0. V and J are TRBV27 and TRBJ2-2; 8 bases are a match to TRBD2. The CDR3 reads CASSPSGGRQLFF. DNA of the CDR3: TGTGCCAGCAGTCCCTCGGGGGGGCGGCAGCTGTTTTTT.